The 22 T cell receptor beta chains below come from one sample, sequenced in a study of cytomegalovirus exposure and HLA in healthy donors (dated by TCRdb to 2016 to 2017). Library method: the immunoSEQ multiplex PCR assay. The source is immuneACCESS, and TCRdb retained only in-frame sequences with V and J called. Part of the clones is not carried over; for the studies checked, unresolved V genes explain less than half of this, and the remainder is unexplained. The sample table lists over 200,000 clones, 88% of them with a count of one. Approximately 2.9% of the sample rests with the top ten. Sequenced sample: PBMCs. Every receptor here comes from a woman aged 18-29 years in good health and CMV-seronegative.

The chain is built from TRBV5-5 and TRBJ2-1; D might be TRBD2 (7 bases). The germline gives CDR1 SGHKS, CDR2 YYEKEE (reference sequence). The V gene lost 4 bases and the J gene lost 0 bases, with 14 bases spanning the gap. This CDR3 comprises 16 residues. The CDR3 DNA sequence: TGTGCCAGCAGCCAAGGCGGGGGCAACTCCTACAATGAGCAGTTCTTC. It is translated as CASSQGGGNSYNEQFF.

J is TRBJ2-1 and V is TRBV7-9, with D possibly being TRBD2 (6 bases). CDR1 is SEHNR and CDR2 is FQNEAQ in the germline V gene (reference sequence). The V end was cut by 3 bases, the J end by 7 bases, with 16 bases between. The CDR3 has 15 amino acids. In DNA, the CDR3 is TGTGCCAGCAGCTTGGGGGGAGACTTGAAGAATGAGCAGTTCTTC. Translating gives CASSLGGDLKNEQFF.

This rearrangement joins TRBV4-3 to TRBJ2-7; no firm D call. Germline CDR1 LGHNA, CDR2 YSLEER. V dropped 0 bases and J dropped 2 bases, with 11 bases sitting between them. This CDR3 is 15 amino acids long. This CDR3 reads CASSQDFSRTYEQYF. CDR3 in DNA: TGCGCCAGCAGCCAAGATTTCTCGCGCACCTACGAGCAGTACTTC.

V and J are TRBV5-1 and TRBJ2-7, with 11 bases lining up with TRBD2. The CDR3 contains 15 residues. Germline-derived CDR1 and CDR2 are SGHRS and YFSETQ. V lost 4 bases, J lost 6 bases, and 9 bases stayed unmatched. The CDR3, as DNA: TGCGCCAGCAGCAACGTAGCGGGAGGGCCTTCCGAGCAGTACTTC. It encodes CASSNVAGGPSEQYF.

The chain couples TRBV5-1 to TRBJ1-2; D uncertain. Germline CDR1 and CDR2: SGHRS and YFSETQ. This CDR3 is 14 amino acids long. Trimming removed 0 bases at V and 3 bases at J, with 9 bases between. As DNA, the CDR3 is TGCGCCAGCAGCTTGGACGGGAGGGACTATGGCTACACCTTC. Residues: CASSLDGRDYGYTF.

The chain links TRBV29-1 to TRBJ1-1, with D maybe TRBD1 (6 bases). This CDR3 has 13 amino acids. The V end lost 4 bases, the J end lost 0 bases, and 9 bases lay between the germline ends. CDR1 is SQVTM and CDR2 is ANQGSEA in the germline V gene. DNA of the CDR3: TGCAGCGTTGTACAGGGCGTGAACACTGAAGCTTTCTTT. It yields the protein CSVVQGVNTEAFF. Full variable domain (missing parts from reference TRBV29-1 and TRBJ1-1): SAVISQKPSRDICQRGTSLTIQCQVDSQVTMMFWYRQQPGQSLTLIATANQGSEATYESGFVIDKFPISRPNLTFSTLTVSNMSPEDSSIYLCSVVQGVNTEAFFGQGTRLTVV.

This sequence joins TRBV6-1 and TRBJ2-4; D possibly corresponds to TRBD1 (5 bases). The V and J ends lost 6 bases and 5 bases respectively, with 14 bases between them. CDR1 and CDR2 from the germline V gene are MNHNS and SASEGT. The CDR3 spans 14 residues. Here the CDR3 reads CASSPRGPQNIQYF. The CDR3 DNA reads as TGTGCCAGCAGCCCTAGGGGTCCCCAAAACATTCAGTACTTC.

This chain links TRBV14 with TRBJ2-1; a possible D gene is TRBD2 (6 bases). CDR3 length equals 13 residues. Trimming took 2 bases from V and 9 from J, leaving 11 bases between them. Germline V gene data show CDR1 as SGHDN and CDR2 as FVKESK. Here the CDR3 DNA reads TGTGCCAGCAGCCAACGACTAGTAGCTGAGCAGTTCTTC. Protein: CASSQRLVAEQFF.

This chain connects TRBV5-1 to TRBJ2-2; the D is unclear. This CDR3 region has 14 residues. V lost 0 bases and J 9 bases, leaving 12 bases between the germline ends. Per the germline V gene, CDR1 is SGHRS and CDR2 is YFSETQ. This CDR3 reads CASSLAGPPRELFF. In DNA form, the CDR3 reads TGCGCCAGCAGCTTGGCCGGTCCGCCTCGGGAGCTGTTTTTT.

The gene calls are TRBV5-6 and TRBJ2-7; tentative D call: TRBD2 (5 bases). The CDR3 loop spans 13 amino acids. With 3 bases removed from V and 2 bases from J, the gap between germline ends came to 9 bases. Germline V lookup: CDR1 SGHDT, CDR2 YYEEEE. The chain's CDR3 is CASSYRGTYEQYF. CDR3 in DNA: TGTGCCAGCAGCTACCGAGGGACCTACGAGCAGTACTTC.

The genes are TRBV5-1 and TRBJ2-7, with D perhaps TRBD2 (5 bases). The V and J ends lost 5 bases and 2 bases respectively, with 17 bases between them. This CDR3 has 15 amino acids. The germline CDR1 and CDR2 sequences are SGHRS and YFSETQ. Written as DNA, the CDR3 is TGCGCCAGCAGTCCTACCCAGACGGGGACCTACGAGCAGTACTTC. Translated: CASSPTQTGTYEQYF.

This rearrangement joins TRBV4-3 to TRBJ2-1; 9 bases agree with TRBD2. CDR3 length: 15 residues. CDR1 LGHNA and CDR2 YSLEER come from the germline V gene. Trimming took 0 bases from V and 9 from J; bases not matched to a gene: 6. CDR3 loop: CASSQDGGTSSEQFF. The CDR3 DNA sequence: TGCGCCAGCAGCCAAGATGGAGGGACTAGCAGTGAGCAGTTCTTC.

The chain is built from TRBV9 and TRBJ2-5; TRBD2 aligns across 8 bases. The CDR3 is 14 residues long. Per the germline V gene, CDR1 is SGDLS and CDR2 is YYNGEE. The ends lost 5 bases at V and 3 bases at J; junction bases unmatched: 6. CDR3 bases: TGTGCCAGCAGTACCGGGACTAGGGAAGAGACCCAGTACTTC. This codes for CASSTGTREETQYF.

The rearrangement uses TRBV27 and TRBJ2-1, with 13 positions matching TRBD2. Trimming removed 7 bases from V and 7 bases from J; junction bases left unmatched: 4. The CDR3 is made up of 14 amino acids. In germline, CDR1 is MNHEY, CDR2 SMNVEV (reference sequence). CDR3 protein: CASMVTSGRNEQFF. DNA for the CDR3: TGTGCCAGCATGGTGACTAGCGGGAGGAATGAGCAGTTCTTC.

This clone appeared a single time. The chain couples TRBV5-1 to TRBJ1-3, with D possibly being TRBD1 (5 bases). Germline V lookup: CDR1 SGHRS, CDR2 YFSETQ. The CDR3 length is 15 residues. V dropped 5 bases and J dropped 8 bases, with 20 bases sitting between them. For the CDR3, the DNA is TGCGCCAGCAGGGCGGGGAACATACAGGTGGACACCATATATTTT. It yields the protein CASRAGNIQVDTIYF.

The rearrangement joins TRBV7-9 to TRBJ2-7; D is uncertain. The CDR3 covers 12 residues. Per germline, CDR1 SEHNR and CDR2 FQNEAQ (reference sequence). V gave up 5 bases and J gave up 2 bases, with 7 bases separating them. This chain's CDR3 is CASSVIPYEQYF. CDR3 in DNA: TGTGCCAGCAGCGTTATTCCCTACGAGCAGTACTTC.

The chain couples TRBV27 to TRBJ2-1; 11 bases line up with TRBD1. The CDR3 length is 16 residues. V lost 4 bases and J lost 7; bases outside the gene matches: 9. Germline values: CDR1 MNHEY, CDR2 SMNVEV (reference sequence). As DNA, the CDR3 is TGTGCCAGCAGTTCCAGGACAGGGGGCGCGGGGAATGAGCAGTTCTTC. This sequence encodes CASSSRTGGAGNEQFF.

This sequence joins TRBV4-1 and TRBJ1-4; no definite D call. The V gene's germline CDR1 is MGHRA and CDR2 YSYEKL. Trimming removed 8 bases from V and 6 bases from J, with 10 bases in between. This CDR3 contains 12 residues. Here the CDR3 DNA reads TGCGCCAGCGGGCCGTCGTATGAAAAACTGTTTTTT. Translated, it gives CASGPSYEKLFF.

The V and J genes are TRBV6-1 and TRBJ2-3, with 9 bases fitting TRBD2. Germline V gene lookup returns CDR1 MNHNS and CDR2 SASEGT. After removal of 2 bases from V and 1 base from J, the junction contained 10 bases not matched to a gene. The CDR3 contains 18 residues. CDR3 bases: TGTGCCAGCAGTGAATATGGCGGGAGGGCCTCGGGCACAGATACGCAGTATTTT. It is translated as CASSEYGGRASGTDTQYF.

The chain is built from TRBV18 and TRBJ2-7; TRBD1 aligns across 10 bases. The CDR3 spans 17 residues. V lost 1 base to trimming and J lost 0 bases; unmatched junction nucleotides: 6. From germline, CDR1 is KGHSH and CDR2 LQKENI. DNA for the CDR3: TGTGCCAGCTCACCACGTCGGGGACAGGGGAGCTCCTACGAGCAGTACTTC. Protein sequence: CASSPRRGQGSSYEQYF.

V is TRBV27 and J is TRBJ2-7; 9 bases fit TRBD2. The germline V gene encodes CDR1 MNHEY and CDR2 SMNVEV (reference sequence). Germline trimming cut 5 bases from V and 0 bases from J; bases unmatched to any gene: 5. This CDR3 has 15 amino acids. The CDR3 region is CASSLLAGNSYEQYF. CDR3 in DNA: TGTGCCAGCAGTCTCCTAGCGGGGAACTCCTACGAGCAGTACTTC.

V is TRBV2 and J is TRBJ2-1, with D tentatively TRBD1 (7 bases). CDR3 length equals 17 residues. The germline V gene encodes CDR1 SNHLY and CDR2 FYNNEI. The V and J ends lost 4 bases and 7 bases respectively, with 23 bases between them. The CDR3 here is CASSAAGTAIGGNEQFF. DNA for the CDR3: TGTGCCAGCAGTGCCGCCGGGACAGCTATTGGGGGGAATGAGCAGTTCTTC.